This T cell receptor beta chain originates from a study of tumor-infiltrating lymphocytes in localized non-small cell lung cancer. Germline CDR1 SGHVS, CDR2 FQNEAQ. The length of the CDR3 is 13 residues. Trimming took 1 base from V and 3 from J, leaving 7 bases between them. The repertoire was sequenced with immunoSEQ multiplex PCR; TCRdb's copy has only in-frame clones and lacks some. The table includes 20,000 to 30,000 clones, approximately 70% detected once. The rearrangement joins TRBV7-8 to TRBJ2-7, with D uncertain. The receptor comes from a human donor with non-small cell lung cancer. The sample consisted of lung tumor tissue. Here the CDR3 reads CASSLDFNYEQYF. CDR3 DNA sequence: TGTGCCAGCAGCTTAGATTTCAACTACGAGCAGTACTTC.